The 17 T cell receptor beta chains listed next were all sequenced from one sample in a study of T cell clonotyping in hematopoietic cell transplantation. The protocol was immunoSEQ multiplex PCR, while the TCRdb copy is restricted to in-frame clones and leaves out a portion. The profile shows around 15,000 clones, over 95% of them singletons. The material was peripheral blood mononuclear cells, obtained 30 days after allogeneic stem cell transplant. The receptors originated from a female patient aged 50-59 years who had an allogeneic stem cell transplant from an unrelated donor, so T cells may come from the graft donor. Some clones in this sample may be carry-over from other donors' samples.

The chain carries TRBV30 and TRBJ2-5, with D uncertain. The CDR3 spans 12 residues. Looked up from germline, CDR1 is GTSNPN and CDR2 is SVGIG (reference sequence). Trimming removed 5 bases at V and 0 bases at J, with 7 bases between. Here the CDR3 reads CAWRRYQETQYF. DNA of the CDR3: TGTGCCTGGCGGCGGTACCAAGAGACCCAGTACTTC. The full variable domain, in which reference TRBV30 and TRBJ2-5 provide the parts outside the CDR3, is SQTIHQWPATLVQPVGSPLSLECTVEGTSNPNLYWYRQAAGRGLQLLFYSVGIGQISSEVPQNLSASRPQDRQFILSSKKLLLSDSGFYLCAWRRYQETQYFGPGTRLLVL.

This clone was detected once. The V gene is TRBV4-1, the J gene TRBJ2-5; 10 positions match TRBD2. Germline values: CDR1 MGHRA, CDR2 YSYEKL. Trimming removed 4 bases from V and 5 bases from J; junction bases left unmatched: 10. The CDR3 length is 16 residues. Written as DNA, the CDR3 is TGCGCCAGCAGCCGATCTAGCGGGGGTGAATATGAGACCCAGTACTTC. This gives the protein CASSRSSGGEYETQYF.

The CDR3 sequence: CASSQVLVEKLFF. Written as DNA, the CDR3 is TGCGCCAGCAGCCAAGTTTTAGTCGAAAAACTGTTTTTT. V is TRBV4-1 and J is TRBJ1-4; D is undetermined. CDR3 size: 13 residues. The V end lost 1 base, the J end lost 8 bases, and 8 bases lay between the germline ends. Germline CDR1 reads MGHRA; CDR2 reads YSYEKL.

The genes are TRBV30 and TRBJ1-5; 8 bases map to TRBD1. Germline V gene sequence: CDR1 GTSNPN, CDR2 SVGIG (reference sequence). This CDR3 is 14 amino acids long. V lost 2 bases, J lost 4 bases, and 4 bases stayed unmatched. CDR3 nucleotides: TGTGCCTGGAGTCGGACAGGGAGGAATCAGCCCCAGCATTTT. Protein sequence: CAWSRTGRNQPQHF.

The count of this clone is one. CDR3 nucleotide sequence: TGTGCCAGCAGTTACGGGTTGCAGGGGGCCTTCAGCGAGCAGTTCTTC. Encoded protein: CASSYGLQGAFSEQFF. The chain has TRBV6-5 and TRBJ2-1; 8 nucleotides agree with TRBD1. The CDR3 spans 16 residues. With 2 bases clipped from V and 10 bases from J, the junction kept 13 bases outside the gene matches. Germline V gene lookup returns CDR1 MNHEY and CDR2 SVGAGI.

The chain carries TRBV4-2 and TRBJ1-4, with a possible D match to TRBD1 (5 bases). Per the germline V gene, CDR1 is LGHNA and CDR2 is YNFKEQ. V lost 3 bases and J 0 bases, leaving 17 bases between the germline ends. The CDR3 contains 18 residues. CDR3 residues: CASSQMSGGAATNEKLFF. CDR3 in DNA: TGTGCCAGCAGCCAGATGAGCGGGGGTGCTGCAACTAATGAAAAACTGTTTTTT.

V is TRBV19 and J is TRBJ2-1; 9 bases are shared with TRBD2. Germline values: CDR1 LNHDA, CDR2 SQIVND (reference sequence). The V gene end was trimmed by 8 bases and the J gene end by 5 bases; junction bases not matched to a gene: 10. This CDR3 comprises 15 residues. CDR3 sequence: CASRSRTSVDNEQFF. In DNA, the CDR3 is TGTGCCAGTCGCTCTAGGACTAGCGTTGACAATGAGCAGTTCTTC.

The chain employs TRBV6-5 and TRBJ2-7; D is unresolved. CDR1 and CDR2 (germline): MNHEY, SVGAGI. Trimming took off 4 bases at V and 2 bases at J, with 12 bases between the two ends. The CDR3 extends over 14 amino acids. The CDR3 sequence: CASSSDGQTYEQYF. The DNA for the CDR3 is TGTGCCAGCAGTTCGGATGGTCAAACCTACGAGCAGTACTTC.

The J gene is TRBJ1-1, the V gene TRBV7-9; D possibly corresponds to TRBD1 (5 bases). Germline V gives CDR1 SEHNR, CDR2 FQNEAQ (reference sequence). The CDR3 has 13 residues. The V end lost 4 bases, the J end lost 4 bases, and 10 bases lay between the germline ends. This CDR3 is CASSWERGTEAFF. The CDR3 nucleotides are TGTGCCAGCAGCTGGGAAAGGGGCACTGAAGCTTTCTTT.

The chain couples TRBV2 to TRBJ2-7; D might be TRBD1 (6 bases). The germline V and J ends were trimmed by 7 bases and 0 bases, with 10 bases remaining between them. This CDR3 has 13 amino acids. The V gene's germline CDR1 is SNHLY and CDR2 FYNNEI. This chain's CDR3 is CASKDRSSYEQYF. The CDR3 DNA follows: TGTGCCAGCAAGGACAGATCCTCCTACGAGCAGTACTTC.

CDR3 sequence reads: CATSRGPDGPYEQYF. The CDR3, as DNA: TGTGCCACCAGCAGAGGACCAGACGGCCCCTACGAGCAGTACTTC. The chain uses TRBV15 and TRBJ2-7; D is unresolved. Deletions cut 1 base from V and 2 bases from J, with 12 bases between. CDR1 is LNHNV, CDR2 YYDKDF, per germline (reference sequence). The CDR3 has 15 amino acids.

The rearrangement uses TRBV6-6 and TRBJ1-5; D not resolved. The ends were cut back, 0 bases at V and 7 bases at J, with 13 bases in the middle. CDR1 is MNHNY, CDR2 SVGAGI, per germline (reference sequence). The CDR3 extends over 15 amino acids. CDR3 sequence: CASSYSMREGQPQHF. CDR3 nucleotide sequence: TGTGCCAGCAGTTACTCGATGAGGGAGGGACAGCCCCAGCATTTT.

The chain recombines TRBV7-2 with TRBJ1-2; no clear D. Germline-derived CDR1 and CDR2 are SGHTA and FQGNSA. With 0 bases removed from V and 8 bases from J, the gap between germline ends came to 7 bases. The CDR3 spans 12 residues. The DNA for the CDR3 is TGTGCCAGCAGCTTAGCCGCTCGAGGCTACACCTTC. This encodes CASSLAARGYTF.

This rearrangement joins TRBV30 to TRBJ1-5; D might be TRBD1 (6 bases). In germline, CDR1 is GTSNPN, CDR2 SVGIG (reference sequence). The V gene lost 2 bases and the J gene lost 6 bases, with 23 bases spanning the gap. The CDR3 extends over 17 amino acids. The CDR3 DNA reads TGTGCCTGGAGTCCCCGGGGAGCGGTTATGGGGGCTCAGCCCCAGCATTTT. This translates into CAWSPRGAVMGAQPQHF.

The V call is TRBV6-4, the J call TRBJ2-1; 9 bases are shared with TRBD2. The length of the CDR3 is 16 residues. V trimming: 0 bases; J trimming: 8 bases; junction bases outside the gene matches: 8. Per the germline V gene, CDR1 is MRHNA and CDR2 is SNTAGT. CDR3 amino acids: CASSDSTGGGADEQFF. The CDR3 nucleotides are TGTGCCAGCAGTGACTCGACTGGCGGGGGGGCCGATGAGCAGTTCTTC.

The chain has TRBV6-4 and TRBJ2-1; either TRBD1 or TRBD2 may fit D (5 bases each). The germline V gene has CDR1 MRHNA and CDR2 SNTAGT. Trimming removed 10 bases from V and 7 bases from J, with 20 bases in between. The CDR3 is made up of 14 amino acids. The CDR3 nucleotides are TGTGCCATCAAAATGGGACGCAGAGGGAATGAGCAGTTCTTC. Encoded protein: CAIKMGRRGNEQFF.

J is TRBJ1-6 and V is TRBV6-5; D is undetermined. This CDR3 comprises 12 residues. Germline assignment: CDR1 MNHEY and CDR2 SVGAGI. Trimming removed 6 bases at V and 7 bases at J, with 7 bases between. CDR3 DNA: TGTGCCAGCAGGGAATCAAATTCACCCCTCCACTTT. This codes for CASRESNSPLHF.